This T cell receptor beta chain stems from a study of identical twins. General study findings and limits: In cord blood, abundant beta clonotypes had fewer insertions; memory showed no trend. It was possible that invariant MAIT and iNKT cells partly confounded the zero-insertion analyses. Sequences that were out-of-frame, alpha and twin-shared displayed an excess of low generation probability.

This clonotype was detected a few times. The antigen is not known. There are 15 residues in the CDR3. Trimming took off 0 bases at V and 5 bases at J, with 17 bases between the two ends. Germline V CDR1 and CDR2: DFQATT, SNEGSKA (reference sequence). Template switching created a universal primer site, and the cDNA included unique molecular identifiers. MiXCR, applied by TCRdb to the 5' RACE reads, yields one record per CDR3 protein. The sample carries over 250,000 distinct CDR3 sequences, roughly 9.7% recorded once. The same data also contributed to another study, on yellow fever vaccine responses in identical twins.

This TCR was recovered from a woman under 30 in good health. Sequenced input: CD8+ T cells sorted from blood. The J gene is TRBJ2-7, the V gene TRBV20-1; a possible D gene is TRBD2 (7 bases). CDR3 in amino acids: CSARDFGGRIDEQYF. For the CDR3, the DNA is TGCAGTGCTAGAGATTTCGGGGGGCGCATCGACGAGCAGTACTTC.